This T cell receptor beta chain was captured by sequencing in a study of blood T cell repertoires in COVID-19. Study in general: Samples of COVID-19 (acute and convalescent) were obtained from the United States, Italy and Spain. From T cells, B-cell-depleted T cells, or PBMCs came the material, which was cDNA or gDNA.

The CDR3 length is 15 residues. V lost 2 bases to trimming and J lost 7 bases; unmatched junction nucleotides: 8. Per the original methods: Reference gene primer amplification gave nucleated cell count estimates. Libraries were prepared by immunoSEQ multiplex PCR; TCRdb keeps only in-frame clonotypes and omits some of them. V and J calls and clone size come straight from that table; D and trimming were deduced from the DNA. Found here are approximately 110,000 clones, 70% to 90% of them singletons; the top ten hold approximately 0.81%. V gene TRBV5-3 combines with J gene TRBJ1-2; 10 bases align to TRBD1. TRBV5-3 is an ORF for which the function is uncertain. The receptor's source is a woman in her 50s with active or convalescent COVID-19. Sequences were obtained from peripheral blood. Written as DNA, the CDR3 is TGTGCCAGAAGCTTCTGGGACAGGGGAAGTTCTGGCTACACCTTC. Translation gives CARSFWDRGSSGYTF.